The 12 T cell receptor beta chains reported below all come from one sample, sequenced in a study of response to subunit inactivated influenza vaccine. Each CDR3 protein is one row after TCRdb ran MiXCR on the RT-PCR reads. In the table there are about 580,000 distinct CDR3 sequences, 12% to 15% of which are singletons. The sample consisted of PBMCs from blood, taken 11 to 12 days after vaccination. The receptor source for this set is a man between 50 and 59 years old who received an inactivated influenza vaccine.

The chain combines TRBV11-2 with TRBJ2-5; 8 bases fit TRBD1. The CDR3 length is 19 residues. Germline V gene sequence: CDR1 SGHAT, CDR2 FQNNGV. The junction had 22 bases not matched to a gene; V was cut back by 5 bases and J by 5 bases. CDR3 residues: CASSPSGSRGRGLHETQYF. As DNA, the CDR3 is TGTGCCAGCAGCCCGTCAGGATCGAGGGGCAGGGGGCTACACGAGACCCAGTACTTC.

The chain joins TRBV28 to TRBJ1-4; 8 nucleotides align to TRBD1. The CDR3 has 14 amino acids. Germline CDR1 is MDHEN and CDR2 is SYDVKM. V gave up 6 bases and J gave up 11 bases; unmatched junction bases: 11. The CDR3 spells CASSRQGILGKLFF. Written as DNA, the CDR3 is TGTGCCAGCAGCAGACAGGGGATATTGGGTAAACTGTTTTTT.

This clonotype was found a few times. The chain combines TRBV5-1 with TRBJ2-7; no reliable D call. With 7 bases removed from V and 2 bases from J, the gap between germline ends came to 13 bases. This CDR3 contains 13 residues. Germline V gene lookup returns CDR1 SGHRS and CDR2 YFSETQ. The CDR3 nucleotides read TGCGCCAGCGGACCGAGGAGCACCTACGAGCAGTACTTC. Translated: CASGPRSTYEQYF.

The chain uses TRBV28 and TRBJ2-7; 7 bases are shared with TRBD1. Germline V lookup: CDR1 MDHEN, CDR2 SYDVKM. The V segment lost 6 bases and the J segment 2 bases; nucleotides outside the gene matches: 10. The CDR3 sequence is 15 residues long. The CDR3 DNA is TGTGCCAGCAGCCTCGCCTCGGGACAGCCCTACGAGCAGTACTTC. Encoded protein: CASSLASGQPYEQYF.

This chain uses TRBV20-1 with TRBJ2-1, with 10 bases identical to TRBD2. Losses at the gene ends were 0 bases for V and 4 bases for J; bases not matched to a gene: 6. The CDR3 totals 16 residues. Germline V gene sequence: CDR1 DFQATT, CDR2 SNEGSKA (reference sequence). The CDR3 DNA is TGCAGTGCTAGAGATCTGAGGACTAGCGGTTACAATGAGCAGTTCTTC. The encoded protein is CSARDLRTSGYNEQFF.

In its sample, this clonotype was seen a few times. The chain has TRBV24-1 and TRBJ2-7; D perhaps matches TRBD1 (6 bases). This CDR3 has 13 amino acids. V lost 2 bases and J 3 bases, leaving 7 bases between the germline ends. Germline values: CDR1 KGHDR, CDR2 SFDVKD. The CDR3 region is CATSDWDNYEQYF. The CDR3 DNA is TGTGCCACCAGTGATTGGGACAACTACGAGCAGTACTTC.

This chain joins TRBV7-2 and TRBJ2-7, with TRBD1 matching 7 bases. The CDR3 loop spans 12 amino acids. Germline assignment: CDR1 SGHTA and CDR2 FQGNSA. With V trimmed by 5 bases and J by 5 bases, 3 bases remained unmatched. The chain's CDR3 is CASSQQGNEQYF. CDR3 sequence (DNA): TGTGCCAGCAGCCAACAGGGGAACGAGCAGTACTTC.

This clonotype was seen a few times. The V call is TRBV12-3 or TRBV12-4, the J call TRBJ2-2; D is possibly TRBD2 (5 bases). The V gene lost 6 bases and the J gene lost 4 bases, with 18 bases spanning the gap. This CDR3 region has 16 residues. The CDR3 DNA reads as TGTGCCAGCAGCCCTGACAAGACTATAGGCACCGGGGAGCTGTTTTTT. This translates into CASSPDKTIGTGELFF.

The chain uses TRBV7-2 and TRBJ2-1; D unclear. The CDR3 has 16 residues. The germline CDR1 and CDR2 sequences are SGHTA and FQGNSA. Trimming shortened V by 1 base and J by 3 bases, and 13 bases separated the two germline ends. CDR3 loop: CASSLVGPVGYNEQFF. The CDR3 DNA is TGTGCCAGCAGCTTAGTCGGCCCCGTGGGCTACAATGAGCAGTTCTTC.

This clonotype appeared many times. The chain couples TRBV6-2 or TRBV6-3 to TRBJ2-2; the D is unclear. Germline V gene sequence: CDR1 MNHEY, CDR2 SVGEGT. The V end lost 7 bases, the J end lost 6 bases, and 12 bases lay between the germline ends. CDR3 length equals 13 residues. The CDR3, as DNA: TGTGCCAGCAAAGGGTCTGTACCCGGGGAGCTGTTTTTT. It encodes CASKGSVPGELFF.

This clonotype was seen only a few times. The chain joins TRBV5-1 to TRBJ2-7; 7 bases align to TRBD2. Germline CDR1 and CDR2: SGHRS and YFSETQ. CDR3 length: 15 amino acids. J lost 5 bases, V lost 4 bases, and 12 bases had no gene match. CDR3 sequence (DNA): TGCGCCAGCAGCCCTGGACTAGTCCGGGGGAACGAGCAGTACTTC. Protein product: CASSPGLVRGNEQYF.

This clonotype has only a few counts. V usage is TRBV20-1 and J usage is TRBJ1-6; 7 bases map to TRBD1. This CDR3 comprises 15 residues. Per the germline V gene, CDR1 is DFQATT and CDR2 is SNEGSKA (reference sequence). The trim removed 1 base at V and 9 bases at J, leaving 9 bases unmatched. The CDR3 DNA is TGCAGTGCTAGAGTCCAGGGGGTCGTCGGTTCACCCCTCCACTTT. Protein: CSARVQGVVGSPLHF.